Listed here are 19 T cell receptor beta chains from one sample, sequenced in a study of blood T cell repertoires in COVID-19. The assay was immunoSEQ multiplex PCR, and TCRdb's table has in-frame clones only and misses some. The repertoire holds about 260,000 clones, with approximately 80% as singletons. Sequencing input: peripheral blood. Every receptor here comes from a man between 60 and 70 years old with acute or convalescent COVID-19.

This clone has just one count. The J gene is TRBJ2-1, the V gene TRBV10-3; tentative D call: TRBD1 (5 bases). This CDR3 spans 17 amino acids. The ends were cut back, 3 bases at V and 5 bases at J, with 20 bases in the middle. CDR1 and CDR2 from the germline V gene are ENHRY and SYGVKD. The CDR3 reads CAISDRAPVRAHNEQFF. CDR3 nucleotide sequence: TGTGCCATCAGTGACAGGGCACCCGTCAGGGCACACAATGAGCAGTTCTTC.

The chain carries TRBV18 and TRBJ1-1; D remains unclear. Trimming removed 6 bases from V and 5 bases from J, with 13 bases in between. The germline gives CDR1 KGHSH, CDR2 LQKENI. This CDR3 comprises 13 residues. This CDR3 reads CASSPNGRTEAFF. CDR3 in DNA: TGTGCCAGCTCTCCCAACGGGAGGACTGAAGCTTTCTTT.

This clone appeared once. This rearrangement joins TRBV28 to TRBJ1-2; D perhaps matches TRBD1 (6 bases). Germline CDR1 MDHEN, CDR2 SYDVKM. The CDR3 contains 16 residues. V was pared by 0 bases and J by 1 base, with 12 bases between. The CDR3 reads CASSLWDRSFNYGYTF. The DNA for the CDR3 is TGTGCCAGCAGTTTATGGGACAGAAGTTTTAACTATGGCTACACCTTC.

This chain links TRBV29-1 with TRBJ2-1; D not certain. The V gene's germline CDR1 is SQVTM and CDR2 ANQGSEA. The CDR3 spans 17 residues. V was cut by 7 bases and J by 0 bases, with 22 bases left in between. For the CDR3, the DNA is TGCAGCGCCTCCTTCAACCTACCCTCTAGCTCCTACAATGAGCAGTTCTTC. Its protein product is CSASFNLPSSSYNEQFF.

This chain connects TRBV7-9 to TRBJ2-1; D might be TRBD2 (5 bases). With 5 bases removed from V and 8 bases from J, the gap between germline ends came to 22 bases. CDR3 length: 16 amino acids. The germline V gene encodes CDR1 SEHNR and CDR2 FQNEAQ (reference sequence). The CDR3 DNA is TGTGCCAGCAGCCACGAGTCGGACTGGGCAACAGATGAGCAGTTCTTC. The encoded protein is CASSHESDWATDEQFF.

The gene calls are TRBV19 and TRBJ2-7, with 8 bases that match TRBD1. J gave up 2 bases and V 5 bases, and 26 bases lay outside the gene matches. This CDR3 contains 21 residues. Germline CDR1 and CDR2: LNHDA and SQIVND (reference sequence). Here the CDR3 DNA reads TGTGCCAGTAGTGGGGGACAGGATGACCCCGATGGTGGGTCCTTCGCCTACGAGCAGTACTTC. Its translation: CASSGGQDDPDGGSFAYEQYF.

The chain couples TRBV18 to TRBJ1-4, with 11 nucleotides matching TRBD1. This CDR3 region has 14 residues. J gave up 6 bases and V 4 bases, and 1 base lay outside the gene matches. The germline CDR1 and CDR2 sequences are KGHSH and LQKENI. The CDR3 DNA reads TGTGCCAGCTCACTGGGACAGGGGGATGAAAAACTGTTTTTT. It yields the protein CASSLGQGDEKLFF.

V gene TRBV6-2 or TRBV6-3 combines with J gene TRBJ2-7, with D perhaps matching TRBD2 (5 bases). Germline V CDR1 and CDR2: MNHEY, SVGEGT. The CDR3 covers 13 residues. The germline V and J ends were trimmed by 5 bases and 0 bases, with 8 bases remaining between them. In DNA form, the CDR3 reads TGTGCCAGCAGTAGGGAGCACTCCTACGAGCAGTACTTC. Residues: CASSREHSYEQYF.

V gene TRBV5-5 combines with J gene TRBJ2-6; 10 bases line up with TRBD1. The junction had 3 bases not matched to a gene; V was cut back by 4 bases and J by 2 bases. Per the germline V gene, CDR1 is SGHKS and CDR2 is YYEKEE (reference sequence). The length of the CDR3 is 16 residues. Written as DNA, the CDR3 is TGTGCCAGCAGCCGGGACAGGGGTGCTGGGGCCAACGTCCTGACTTTC. It translates to CASSRDRGAGANVLTF.

The CDR3 spells CASSPTLSATKNIQYF. The CDR3 DNA reads TGTGCCAGCAGCCCTACCCTATCCGCGACCAAAAACATTCAGTACTTC. The chain carries TRBV4-2 and TRBJ2-4; D not resolved. CDR3 length: 16 residues. Trimming stripped 4 bases from V and 2 bases from J, with 15 bases between. CDR1 LGHNA and CDR2 YNFKEQ come from the germline V gene.

This clone was seen a single time. J is TRBJ2-2 and V is TRBV7-3; maybe TRBD2 (5 bases). The CDR3 has 16 residues. V was cut by 5 bases and J by 2 bases, with 15 bases left in between. CDR1 and CDR2 from the germline V gene are SGHTA and FQGTGA. CDR3 in amino acids: CASSPHMTGNTGELFF. CDR3 in DNA: TGTGCCAGCAGCCCACACATGACGGGAAACACCGGGGAGCTGTTTTTT.

The CDR3 DNA reads TGCGCCAGCAGCCAACCCCCGGGACTAGCGGTCACAGATACGCAGTATTTT. Protein: CASSQPPGLAVTDTQYF. V and J are TRBV4-1 and TRBJ2-3; 11 bases fit TRBD2. J was trimmed by 2 bases and V by 2 bases; bases with no gene match: 6. The germline V gene has CDR1 MGHRA and CDR2 YSYEKL. This CDR3 region has 17 residues.

The chain links TRBV5-1 to TRBJ2-5; 13 nucleotides agree with TRBD2. Germline V gives CDR1 SGHRS, CDR2 YFSETQ. J gave up 1 base and V 3 bases, and 3 bases lay outside the gene matches. This CDR3 spans 16 amino acids. The CDR3, as DNA: TGCGCCAGCAGCTCTGGACTAGCGGGAGTCCAAGAGACCCAGTACTTC. Protein: CASSSGLAGVQETQYF. The full variable domain, with the rest looked up from reference TRBV5-1 and TRBJ2-5, is KAGVTQTPRYLIKTRGQQVTLSCSPISGHRSVSWYQQTPGQGLQFLFEYFSETQRNKGNFPGRFSGRQFSNSRSEMNVSTLELGDSALYLCASSSGLAGVQETQYFGPGTRLLVL.

This chain connects TRBV10-3 to TRBJ2-7; TRBD2 might be the D (6 bases). The CDR3 has 16 amino acids. Germline V gives CDR1 ENHRY, CDR2 SYGVKD. V was cut by 4 bases and J by 1 base, with 17 bases left in between. CDR3 DNA: TGTGCCATCAGTGTAGACCGGGACTCCTTTTCCTACGAGCAGTACTTC. It codes for CAISVDRDSFSYEQYF.

The count of this clone is one. The CDR3 protein is CASSPLADSGNTIYF. In DNA form, the CDR3 reads TGTGCCAGCTCACCACTAGCGGACTCTGGAAACACCATATATTTT. The chain uses TRBV18 and TRBJ1-3, with unresolved D. Germline V gene data show CDR1 as KGHSH and CDR2 as LQKENI. Trimming cost V 1 base and J 0 bases, with 7 bases left between them. This CDR3 has 15 residues.

V gene TRBV5-1 combines with J gene TRBJ1-2, with D tentatively TRBD1 (6 bases). Between the trimmed V and J ends, which lost 3 bases and 8 bases, there was a span of 14 bases. This CDR3 is 13 amino acids long. From germline, CDR1 is SGHRS and CDR2 YFSETQ. CDR3 in amino acids: CASSSNGQSGYTF. The CDR3, as DNA: TGCGCCAGCAGCTCCAATGGACAGAGCGGCTACACCTTC.

The CDR3 reads CASSSTGQGYQETQYF. The DNA for the CDR3 is TGTGCCAGCAGCTCTACGGGACAGGGATATCAAGAGACCCAGTACTTC. The rearrangement joins TRBV7-3 to TRBJ2-5; the match to TRBD1 covers 9 bases. The length of the CDR3 is 16 residues. The germline V gene has CDR1 SGHTA and CDR2 FQGTGA. Trimming took 4 bases from V and 2 from J; bases not matched to a gene: 8.

This clone was observed a single time. The chain combines TRBV19 with TRBJ2-4, with TRBD2 matching 7 bases. V lost 7 bases and J lost 0; bases outside the gene matches: 9. The CDR3 sequence is 16 residues long. Germline-derived CDR1 and CDR2 are LNHDA and SQIVND (reference sequence). The CDR3 bases are TGTGCCAGTATGGGGGGGGATGCGCTAGCCAAAAACATTCAGTACTTC. It translates to CASMGGDALAKNIQYF.

This chain connects TRBV6-2 or TRBV6-3 to TRBJ2-7; TRBD1 is a possible D gene (6 bases). Germline V gives CDR1 MNHEY, CDR2 SVGEGT. Deletions cut 1 base from V and 5 bases from J, with 18 bases between. The CDR3 is made up of 16 amino acids. The CDR3 DNA reads as TGTGCCAGCAGTTACTTTATAGGGACATATGTCGACGAGCAGTACTTC. Translated: CASSYFIGTYVDEQYF.